Listed below are T cell receptor beta chains from one sample, sequenced in a study of T cells after yellow fever vaccination. TCRdb ran MiXCR on the 5' RACE reads and lists one entry per CDR3 protein. The table has approximately 120,000 distinct CDR3 sequences, around 15% seen once; the top ten hold roughly two fifths. The sample here was CD8+ T cells sorted from PBMCs, taken 5 days after the yellow fever booster vaccination. The receptors shown here come from a man aged 18-30 years who received the YFV17D yellow fever vaccine. The CDR3 runs from the conserved cysteine through the conserved F or W. A D gene is named only where the DNA matches it firmly. For some rows the clone size is stated as once, few or many, or as a class when expanded; others skip it.

J gene | clone size | V gene | D gene | CDR3 protein | CDR3 DNA
TRBJ2-2 | few | TRBV7-6 | TRBD1 | CASSIRDRGPGELFF | TGTGCCAGCAGCATCCGGGACAGGGGTCCCGGGGAGCTGTTTTTT
TRBJ2-6 | . | TRBV7-9 | TRBD1 | CATTGETGANVLTF | TGTGCCACCACAGGGGAGACTGGGGCCAACGTCCTGACTTTC
TRBJ1-1 | few | TRBV28 | . | CASSLLGGDTEAFF | TGTGCCAGCAGTTTATTAGGGGGGGACACTGAAGCTTTCTTT
TRBJ2-7 | . | TRBV4-3 | . | CASSAYQGESYEQYF | TGCGCCAGCAGCGCCTACCAGGGAGAATCCTACGAGCAGTACTTC
TRBJ2-7 | . | TRBV25-1 | . | CASSPGWINRGYEQYF | TGTGCCAGCAGTCCAGGGTGGATTAACCGAGGCTACGAGCAGTACTTC
TRBJ2-7 | . | TRBV19 | . | CASSIRAAWEQYF | TGTGCCAGTAGTATTCGTGCCGCTTGGGAGCAGTACTTC
TRBJ2-7 | few | TRBV4-1 | TRBD2 | CASRPESGREQYF | TGCGCCAGCAGACCTGAGAGCGGGAGAGAGCAGTACTTC
TRBJ2-1 | . | TRBV11-3 | TRBD1 | CASSSPPGTGGNNEQFF | TGTGCCAGCAGCTCCCCGCCGGGGACAGGGGGTAACAATGAGCAGTTCTTC
TRBJ1-2 | . | TRBV21-1 | . | CARRDIRNVPGYTF | TGTGCCCGAAGGGACATCCGCAATGTCCCGGGCTACACCTTC
TRBJ2-3 | . | TRBV4-1 | TRBD2 | CASSLLSGLGTDTQYF | TGCGCCAGCAGCCTCCTTAGCGGGCTAGGGACAGATACGCAGTATTTT
TRBJ2-7 | few | TRBV4-1 | . | CASSQDQATYEQYF | TGCGCCAGCAGCCAAGATCAGGCGACCTACGAGCAGTACTTC
TRBJ2-1 | . | TRBV15 | . | CATSRDPTSDNEQFF | TGTGCCACCAGCAGAGACCCGACAAGCGACAATGAGCAGTTCTTC
TRBJ2-2 | . | TRBV5-1 | . | CASSTGPGPWELFF | TGCGCCAGCAGCACAGGACCCGGGCCGTGGGAGCTGTTTTTT
TRBJ2-3 | few | TRBV7-8 | TRBD2 | CASSPFRTSEADTQYF | TGTGCCAGCAGCCCATTCCGGACTAGCGAGGCAGATACGCAGTATTTT
TRBJ1-2 | few | TRBV11-2 | . | CASSFGARGYGYTF | TGTGCCAGCAGCTTTGGGGCGCGAGGCTATGGCTACACCTTC
TRBJ2-2 | many | TRBV7-2 | . | CASSLVSNTGELFF | TGTGCCAGCAGCTTAGTCTCGAACACCGGGGAGCTGTTTTTT
TRBJ1-2 | few | TRBV9 | . | CASSVNPDLYGYTF | TGTGCCAGCAGCGTCAACCCAGACCTCTATGGCTACACCTTC
TRBJ1-5 | few | TRBV15 | . | CATSREGSYQPQHF | TGTGCCACCAGCAGAGAGGGCAGCTATCAGCCCCAGCATTTT
TRBJ2-3 | . | TRBV10-3 | . | CAISDPPGATDTQYF | TGTGCCATCAGTGACCCCCCAGGGGCCACAGATACGCAGTATTTT
TRBJ1-2 | . | TRBV6-5 | . | CASSYRADIYGYTF | TGTGCCAGCAGTTATCGAGCAGACATCTATGGCTACACCTTC
TRBJ2-4 | . | TRBV7-8 | . | CASSLGISDIQYF | TGTGCCAGCAGCTTAGGGATTTCGGACATTCAGTACTTC
TRBJ2-3 | many | TRBV4-2 | TRBD2 | CASSQVGGDRTDTQYF | TGTGCCAGCAGCCAAGTTGGGGGGGACCGCACAGATACGCAGTATTTT
TRBJ2-5 | . | TRBV6-5 | TRBD1 | CASSSGQGAQETQYF | TGTGCCAGCAGTTCCGGACAGGGGGCTCAAGAGACCCAGTACTTC
TRBJ1-4 | . | TRBV9 | . | CASSAQDWANEKLFF | TGTGCCAGCAGCGCCCAGGACTGGGCTAATGAAAAACTGTTTTTT
TRBJ2-3 | few | TRBV7-9 | . | CASRVDKTYLTDTQYF | TGTGCCAGCAGGGTGGATAAGACCTACCTCACAGATACGCAGTATTTT
TRBJ2-1 | many | TRBV6-4 | . | CASSEGSLYNEQFF | TGTGCCAGCAGTGAAGGGAGTTTATACAATGAGCAGTTCTTC
TRBJ2-5 | many | TRBV7-2 | TRBD1 | CASSRTGSQETQYF | TGTGCCAGCAGCCGGACAGGTAGCCAAGAGACCCAGTACTTC
TRBJ2-2 | few | TRBV20-1 | TRBD1 | CSARNRDRGFGGELFF | TGCAGTGCTAGGAACCGGGACAGGGGGTTCGGCGGGGAGCTGTTTTTT
TRBJ2-1 | . | TRBV7-2 | TRBD2 | CASSQPLVAGGQNEQFF | TGTGCCAGCAGCCAACCACTTGTCGCGGGGGGGCAAAATGAGCAGTTCTTC
TRBJ1-4 | . | TRBV7-6 | . | CASSFNRDKQKLFF | TGTGCCAGCAGCTTTAACCGGGACAAACAAAAACTGTTTTTT
TRBJ2-3 | . | TRBV5-1 | . | CASSLVQYGTDTQYF | TGCGCCAGCAGCTTGGTGCAGTACGGGACAGATACGCAGTATTTT
TRBJ2-2 | . | TRBV7-6 | TRBD2 | CASSSTSGGPNTGELFF | TGTGCCAGCAGCAGCACTAGCGGGGGGCCCAACACCGGGGAGCTGTTTTTT
TRBJ1-2 | . | TRBV7-6 | . | CASSLGRQRGYTF | TGTGCCAGCAGCTTAGGCCGACAAAGGGGCTACACCTTC
TRBJ1-4 | few | TRBV6-6 | TRBD1 | CASSYSSGGNEKLFF | TGTGCCAGCAGTTACTCGTCAGGGGGAAATGAAAAACTGTTTTTT
TRBJ2-3 | . | TRBV27 | TRBD2 | CASSFGLAGVNTQYF | TGTGCCAGCAGTTTCGGACTAGCGGGTGTAAATACGCAGTATTTT
TRBJ1-5 | . | TRBV12-3/TRBV12-4 | . | CASSLGLGLNQPQHF | TGTGCCAGCAGTTTGGGTTTGGGCCTCAATCAGCCCCAGCATTTT
TRBJ2-1 | . | TRBV2 | TRBD2 | CASSGGTSGGRGLYNEQFF | TGTGCCAGCAGTGGTGGGACTAGCGGGGGGCGGGGCCTCTACAATGAGCAGTTCTTC
TRBJ2-3 | few | TRBV4-2 | TRBD2 | CASSQDQGTGGLSTDTQYF | TGTGCCAGCAGCCAAGATCAGGGAACGGGGGGACTATCCACAGATACGCAGTATTTT
TRBJ1-2 | few | TRBV29-1 | . | CSSSGANYGYTF | TGCAGCAGTTCAGGGGCTAACTATGGCTACACCTTC
TRBJ2-5 | . | TRBV11-2 | . | CASGWPGETQYF | TGTGCCAGCGGTTGGCCTGGAGAGACCCAGTACTTC
TRBJ2-1 | . | TRBV5-4 | . | CASNGALNEQFF | TGTGCCAGCAACGGGGCCCTCAATGAGCAGTTCTTC
TRBJ2-1 | many | TRBV7-9 | . | CASSPRQKDEQFF | TGTGCCAGCAGCCCTCGACAGAAGGATGAGCAGTTCTTC
TRBJ2-2 | . | TRBV7-9 | . | CASPSENTGELFF | TGTGCCAGCCCGTCCGAAAACACCGGGGAGCTGTTTTTT
TRBJ2-5 | . | TRBV29-1 | . | CSVEEEVGDETQYF | TGCAGCGTTGAAGAGGAGGTAGGGGACGAGACCCAGTACTTC
TRBJ1-1 | . | TRBV12-3/TRBV12-4 | . | CASTRGLNTEAFF | TGTGCCAGCACCAGGGGCTTGAACACTGAAGCTTTCTTT
TRBJ2-7 | few | TRBV29-1 | . | CSVVGAANGVYEQYF | TGCAGCGTTGTTGGGGCGGCTAATGGAGTCTACGAGCAGTACTTC